This TCR beta chain was captured in a study of regulatory T cells in long-lasting Graves disease. Study overall: Antithyroid drug intake by newly diagnosed Graves' patients had lasted under 3 months. Study-wide findings and caveats: Exclusively peripheral blood, rather than thyroid tissue, was studied.

Through Arm-PCR of CDR3 regions and iRepertoire HTBI primers, TCR beta libraries were built. TCRdb re-called the multiplex PCR reads with MiXCR, one entry per CDR3 protein. This sample has about 240,000 distinct CDR3 sequences; 20% to 25% occur once, and the top ten carry over 11%. Comment on this clonotype: The antigen is undetermined.

Time point here: newly diagnosed GD, antithyroid drugs for less than 3 months. The TCR library was prepared using RNA isolated from PBMCs. It was by American Thyroid Association guidelines that Graves' disease was diagnosed. This receptor was taken from a female donor with Graves disease. Material: peripheral blood mononuclear cells (PBMCs), obtained at new diagnosis, from a patient treated with antithyroid drugs.

CDR3 region: CASSLGLGGGTEAFF. The CDR3, as DNA: TGTGCCAGCAGCTTAGGCCTAGGGGGAGGCACTGAAGCTTTCTTT. The J gene is TRBJ1-1, the V gene TRBV7-9; D may be TRBD1 (6 bases). The CDR3 totals 15 residues. From germline, CDR1 is SEHNR and CDR2 FQNEAQ (reference sequence). V was pared by 1 base and J by 4 bases, with 13 bases between.